This T cell receptor (beta chain) was profiled in a study of human T cells and chemical hapten exposure. Ten or more counts support this clonotype. TCRdb re-derived calls from the RACE reads in MiXCR, one entry per CDR3 protein. The table includes 35,000 to 50,000 distinct CDR3 sequences, about 4% detected once. This sample's time point: healthy volunteer bleed at 6 weeks. The template was total RNA from unfractionated whole blood. The source of this sequence is a human donor in good health. Some clones in this sample may be carry-over from other donors' samples. The sequencing input was whole blood.

CDR3 DNA sequence: TGTGCCAGCAGTGAATATATCGGCAGGGGGGGTCCGAACACCGGGGAGCTGTTTTTT. It translates to CASSEYIGRGGPNTGELFF. The chain links TRBV25-1 to TRBJ2-2, with D tentatively TRBD1 or TRBD2 (7 bases each). V lost 0 bases and J lost 0, with 17 bases in between. CDR3 length: 19 residues. Looked up from germline, CDR1 is MGHDK and CDR2 is SYGVNS.